This record concerns one T cell receptor beta chain sequence. The record originates from a study of blood T cell repertoires in COVID-19. At the level of the study: COVID-19 samples collected from the United States, Italy and Spain covered acute and convalescent phases. From T cells, B-cell-depleted T cells, or PBMCs came the material, which was cDNA or gDNA.

Germline trimming cut 5 bases from V and 12 bases from J; bases unmatched to any gene: 15. The CDR3 contains 15 residues. The germline V gene has CDR1 MNHNY and CDR2 SVGAGI (reference sequence). Original data processing: Researchers report that nucleated cell counts were estimated from reference gene primer amplification. The repertoire was sequenced with immunoSEQ multiplex PCR; TCRdb's copy has only in-frame clones and lacks some. That table supplies the V and J calls and clone size; D and trimming were determined from the DNA. Among 70,000 to 95,000 clones, roughly 80% were seen once, and the ten largest hold more than 15%.

The chain couples TRBV6-6 to TRBJ2-1; 8 bases agree with TRBD2. Sequenced: peripheral blood. This TCR came from a man older than 75 with active or convalescent COVID-19. CDR3: CASSPTSGGTASQFF. As DNA, the CDR3 is TGTGCCAGCAGTCCAACTAGCGGCGGGACTGCATCGCAGTTCTTC.